The present entry profiles one T cell receptor beta chain with its context. The antigen remains undetermined. V gave up 6 bases and J gave up 3 bases, with 17 bases separating them. Germline V CDR1 and CDR2: LNHNV, YYDKDF (reference sequence). The CDR3 is 16 residues long. This sample is drawn from a study of beta chain features in type 1 diabetes. Study-wide results and limits: Moderate but significant shortening of TCRB CDR3s was recorded in all four CD4+ subsets from Type 1 diabetes patients.

Expressed TCRB transcripts got sequenced, as all isolated RNA was reverse transcribed. Using immunoSEQ multiplex PCR, the repertoire was profiled, and TCRdb retains in-frame clones only, with some absent. The profile shows roughly 150,000 clones, roughly 63% of them singletons. A CD45RO/CCR7/CD25/CD127/CD95/CD27 panel sorted naive, central memory, regulatory and stem cell-like memory CD4+ cells. The rearrangement links TRBV15 to TRBJ2-2; possibly TRBD1 or TRBD2 for D (5 bases each). Input material: naive CD4+ T cells from blood. This sequence was found in a man aged 25-45 years with type 1 diabetes. CDR3 sequence reads: CATSFAPVGDTGELFF. In DNA, the CDR3 is TGTGCCACCAGTTTCGCCCCGGTGGGGGACACCGGGGAGCTGTTTTTT. The full variable domain, rest sourced from reference TRBV15 and TRBJ2-2, is DAMVIQNPRYQVTQFGKPVTLSCSQTLNHNVMYWYQQKSSQAPKLLFHYYDKDFNNEADTPDNFQSRRPNTSFCFLDIRSPGLGDTAMYLCATSFAPVGDTGELFFGEGSRLTVL.